The T cell receptor (beta chain) under discussion was sequenced for a study of prognosis after radiotherapy for stage I lung cancer. This CDR3 has 15 residues. The junction had 16 bases not matched to a gene; V was cut back by 6 bases and J by 10 bases. Germline V lookup: CDR1 SGHRS, CDR2 YFSETQ. Genomic DNA was subjected to two-round multiplex PCR for amplification of TCR beta CDR3. It was primers specific to each TRBV and TRBJ gene that first-round PCR used. TCRdb ran MiXCR on the multiplex PCR reads and lists one entry per CDR3 protein. The sample yields 15,000 to 20,000 distinct CDR3 sequences, 45% to 50% seen once.

V and J are TRBV5-1 and TRBJ2-1; the match to TRBD2 covers 7 bases. Here the sequenced sample was PBMCs, taken before or after stereotactic body radiation therapy (not recorded which). The TCR was taken from a donor at least 50 years old with non-small cell lung cancer. CDR3 in amino acids: CASILGTIGRHEQFF. The CDR3 coding sequence is TGCGCCAGCATCCTCGGGACTATCGGGAGGCACGAGCAGTTCTTC.